This is a list of T cell receptor beta chains from one sample in a study of monozygotic twins with inflammatory bowel disease. TCRdb reprocessed the 5' RACE reads and reports one entry per CDR3 protein, with no DNA. The sample holds a few hundred thousand distinct CDR3 sequences. Sequenced input: blood. Source of these receptors: a human donor with ulcerative colitis or Crohn's disease, or a healthy co-twin of an affected twin (not recorded which). Both conserved end residues are part of each CDR3. Fields, in order: V gene, J gene, CDR3 protein.

>TRBV19|TRBJ2-3
CASSIQRGGTDTQYF
>TRBV6-5|TRBJ2-3
CASSVGQGQSTSTDTQYF
>TRBV28|TRBJ2-3
CASRTGTSQYF
>TRBV29-1|TRBJ2-5
CSVDRGQGASRNQETQYF
>TRBV29-1|TRBJ2-3
CSVEGGFQGTDTQYF
>TRBV30|TRBJ2-5
CAWSPRGIQETQYF
>TRBV18|TRBJ2-7
CASSQGLAVEQYF
>TRBV5-1|TRBJ2-3
CASSFIIKGTSTDTQYF
>TRBV7-2|TRBJ1-1
CASSRWDRSTEAFF
>TRBV6-1|TRBJ2-7
CASRSDPGTPTYEQYF
>TRBV5-1|TRBJ2-3
CASSHGLAGPTDTQYF
>TRBV7-3|TRBJ1-1
CASSSSGGMNTEAFF
>TRBV7-6|TRBJ2-2
CASSPLSGRTHLTGELFF
>TRBV7-3|TRBJ2-1
CASSFGGGGEQFF
>TRBV18|TRBJ2-1
CASSPRASGSLTGEQFF
>TRBV5-1|TRBJ1-2
CASSLAVDRRTSGYAF
>TRBV6-2/TRBV6-3|TRBJ2-2
CASSPGVLEATGELFF
>TRBV7-2|TRBJ2-3
CASRTLAVLRGDTQYF
>TRBV12-3/TRBV12-4|TRBJ1-5
CASRADSNQPQHF
>TRBV20-1|TRBJ1-4
CSATVRVAEKLFF
>TRBV5-1|TRBJ2-1
CASSLGGTGTAHEQFF
>TRBV4-3|TRBJ2-7
CASSQTAGQELHYEQYF
>TRBV27|TRBJ1-1
CASSTTGRNTEAFF
>TRBV6-1|TRBJ1-5
CASRRGPGTNSNQPQHF
>TRBV20-1|TRBJ2-7
CSAREGVGEQYF